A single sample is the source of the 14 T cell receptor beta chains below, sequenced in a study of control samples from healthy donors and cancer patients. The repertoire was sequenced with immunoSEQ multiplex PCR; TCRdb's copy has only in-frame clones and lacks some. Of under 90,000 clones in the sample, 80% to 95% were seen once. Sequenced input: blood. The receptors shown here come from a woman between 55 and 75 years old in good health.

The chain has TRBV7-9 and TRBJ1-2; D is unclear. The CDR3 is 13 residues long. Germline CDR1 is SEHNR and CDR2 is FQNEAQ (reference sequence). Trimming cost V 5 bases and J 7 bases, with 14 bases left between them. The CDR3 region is CASSQARWGGYTF. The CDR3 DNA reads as TGTGCCAGCAGCCAAGCGCGCTGGGGTGGCTACACCTTC.

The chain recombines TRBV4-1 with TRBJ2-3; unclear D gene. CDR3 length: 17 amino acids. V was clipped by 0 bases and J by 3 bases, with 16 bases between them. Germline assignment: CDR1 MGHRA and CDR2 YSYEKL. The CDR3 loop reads CASSQEANTPATDTQYF. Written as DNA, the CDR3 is TGCGCCAGCAGCCAAGAAGCGAACACTCCCGCGACAGATACGCAGTATTTT.

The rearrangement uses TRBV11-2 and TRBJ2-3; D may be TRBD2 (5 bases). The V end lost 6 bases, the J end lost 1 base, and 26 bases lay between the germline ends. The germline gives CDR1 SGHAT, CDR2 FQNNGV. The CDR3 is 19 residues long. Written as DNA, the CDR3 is TGTGCCAGCAGTCTCCGAGGGCTAGCAGCCACCTGGGGCACAGATACGCAGTATTTT. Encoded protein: CASSLRGLAATWGTDTQYF.

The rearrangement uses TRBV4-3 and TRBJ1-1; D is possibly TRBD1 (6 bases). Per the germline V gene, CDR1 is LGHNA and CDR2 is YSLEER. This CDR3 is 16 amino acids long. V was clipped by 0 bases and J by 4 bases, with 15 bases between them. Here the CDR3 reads CASSQDRPGVGTEAFF. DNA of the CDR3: TGCGCCAGCAGCCAAGATAGGCCAGGGGTTGGCACTGAAGCTTTCTTT.

CDR3 coding DNA: TGTGCCAGCAGACCGGGACTCCCTAATTCACCCCTCCACTTT. This encodes CASRPGLPNSPLHF. The J gene is TRBJ1-6, the V gene TRBV28, with a weak D call TRBD1 (5 bases). Germline V gene data show CDR1 as MDHEN and CDR2 as SYDVKM. This CDR3 is 14 amino acids long. V was trimmed by 6 bases and J by 6 bases, leaving 12 bases between them. The full variable domain, completed using reference TRBV28 and TRBJ1-6, is DVKVTQSSRYLVKRTGEKVFLECVQDMDHENMFWYRQDPGLGLRLIYFSYDVKMKEKGDIPEGYSVSREKKERFSLILESASTNQTSMYLCASRPGLPNSPLHFGNGTRLTVT.

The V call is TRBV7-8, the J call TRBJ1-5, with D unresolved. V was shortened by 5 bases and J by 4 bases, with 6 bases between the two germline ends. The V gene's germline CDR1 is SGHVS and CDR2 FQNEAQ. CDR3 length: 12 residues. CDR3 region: CASSRMNQPQHF. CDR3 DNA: TGTGCCAGCAGCCGAATGAATCAGCCCCAGCATTTT.

The CDR3 DNA is TGCAGCGCCTTCCGGGACAGGGATAATGGCTACACCTTC. It translates to CSAFRDRDNGYTF. The V gene is TRBV29-1, the J gene TRBJ1-2; TRBD1 matches at 9 bases. This CDR3 is built from 13 residues. The V segment lost 7 bases and the J segment 6 bases; nucleotides outside the gene matches: 9. Germline loops: CDR1 SQVTM, CDR2 ANQGSEA.

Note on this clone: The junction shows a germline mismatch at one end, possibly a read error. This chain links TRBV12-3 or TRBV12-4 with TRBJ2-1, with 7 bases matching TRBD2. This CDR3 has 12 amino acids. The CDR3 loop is CASSLGEGGRFF. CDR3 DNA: TGTGCCAGCAGCTTAGGGGAGGGCGGGCGGTTCTTC.

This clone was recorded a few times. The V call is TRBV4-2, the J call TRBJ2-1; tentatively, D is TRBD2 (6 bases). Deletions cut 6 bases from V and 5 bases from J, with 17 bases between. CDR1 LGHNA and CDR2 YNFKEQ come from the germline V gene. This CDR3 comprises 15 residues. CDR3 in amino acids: CASSRRLAKNNEQFF. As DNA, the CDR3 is TGTGCCAGCAGTCGGAGGCTAGCGAAAAACAATGAGCAGTTCTTC.

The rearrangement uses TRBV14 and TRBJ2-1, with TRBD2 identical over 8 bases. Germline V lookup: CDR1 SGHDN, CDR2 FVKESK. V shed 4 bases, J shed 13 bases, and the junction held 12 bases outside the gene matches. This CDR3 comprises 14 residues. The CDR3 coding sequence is TGTGCCAGCAGCCCCCACCCTGGGACTAGAGAACAGTTCTTC. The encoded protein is CASSPHPGTREQFF.

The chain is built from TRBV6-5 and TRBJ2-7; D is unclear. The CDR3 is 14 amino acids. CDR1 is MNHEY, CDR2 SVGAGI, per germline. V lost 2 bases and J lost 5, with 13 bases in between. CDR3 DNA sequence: TGTGCCAGCAGTTACCGTGGGAATAAGAACGAGCAGTACTTC. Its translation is CASSYRGNKNEQYF.

CDR3 loop: CASRGASTDTQYF. The CDR3 DNA sequence: TGTGCCAGCAGGGGAGCTAGCACAGATACGCAGTATTTT. The chain is built from TRBV5-6 and TRBJ2-3, with D maybe TRBD2 (5 bases). CDR1 is SGHDT, CDR2 YYEEEE, per germline. This CDR3 has 13 amino acids. V dropped 5 bases and J dropped 0 bases, with 7 bases sitting between them.

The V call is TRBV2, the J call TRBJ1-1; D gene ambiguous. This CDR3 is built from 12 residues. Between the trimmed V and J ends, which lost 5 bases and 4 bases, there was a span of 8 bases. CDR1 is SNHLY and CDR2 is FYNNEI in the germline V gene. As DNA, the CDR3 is TGTGCCAGCAGTCCCCAAGTCACTGAAGCTTTCTTT. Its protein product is CASSPQVTEAFF.

CDR3: CASSLLAGGPYEQYF. The CDR3 DNA reads as TGCGCCAGCAGTCTACTAGCGGGAGGCCCCTACGAGCAGTACTTC. The genes are TRBV5-1 and TRBJ2-7; the match to TRBD2 covers 12 bases. Germline V lookup: CDR1 SGHRS, CDR2 YFSETQ. The ends lost 5 bases at V and 2 bases at J; junction bases unmatched: 5. This CDR3 contains 15 residues.